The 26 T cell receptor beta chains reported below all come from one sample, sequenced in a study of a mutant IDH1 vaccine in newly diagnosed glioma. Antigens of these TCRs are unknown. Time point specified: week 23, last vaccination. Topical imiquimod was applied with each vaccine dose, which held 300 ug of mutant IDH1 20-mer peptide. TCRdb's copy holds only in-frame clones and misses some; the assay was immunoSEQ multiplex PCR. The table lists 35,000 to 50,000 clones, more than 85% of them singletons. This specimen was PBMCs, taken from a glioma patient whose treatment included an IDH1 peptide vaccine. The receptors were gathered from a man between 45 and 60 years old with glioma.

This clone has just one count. The CDR3: CASSGNQGSNQPQHF. CDR3 in DNA: TGTGCCAGCAGCGGTAATCAGGGCAGCAATCAGCCCCAGCATTTT. The chain combines TRBV7-9 with TRBJ1-5, with D tentatively TRBD1 (5 bases). V shed 5 bases and J shed 1 base, with 12 bases lying between them. Germline V CDR1 and CDR2: SEHNR, FQNEAQ (reference sequence). There are 15 residues in the CDR3.

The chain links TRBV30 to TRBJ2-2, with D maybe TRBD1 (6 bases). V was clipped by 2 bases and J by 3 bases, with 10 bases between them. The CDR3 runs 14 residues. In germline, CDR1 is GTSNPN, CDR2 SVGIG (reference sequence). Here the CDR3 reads CAWSWGLDTGELFF. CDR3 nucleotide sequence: TGTGCCTGGAGTTGGGGGCTGGACACCGGGGAGCTGTTTTTT.

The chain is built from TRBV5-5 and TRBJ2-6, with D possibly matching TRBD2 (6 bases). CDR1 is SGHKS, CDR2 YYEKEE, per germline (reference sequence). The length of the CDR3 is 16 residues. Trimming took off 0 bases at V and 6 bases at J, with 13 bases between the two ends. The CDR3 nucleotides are TGTGCCAGCAGCTTGGACGCGGGGCGTCTGGCCAACGTCCTGACTTTC. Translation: CASSLDAGRLANVLTF. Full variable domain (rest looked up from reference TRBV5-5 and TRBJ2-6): DAGVTQSPTHLIKTRGQQVTLRCSPISGHKSVSWYQQVLGQGPQFIFQYYEKEERGRGNFPDRFSARQFPNYSSELNVNALLLGDSALYLCASSLDAGRLANVLTFGAGSRLTVL.

The CDR3 coding sequence is TGCAGCGTTTTAGGGGTTACTGAAGCTTTCTTT. It specifies CSVLGVTEAFF. V usage is TRBV29-1 and J usage is TRBJ1-1, with D possibly being TRBD1 (5 bases). CDR1 SQVTM and CDR2 ANQGSEA come from the germline V gene. Trimming took 5 bases from V and 5 from J, leaving 9 bases between them. The CDR3 spans 11 residues.

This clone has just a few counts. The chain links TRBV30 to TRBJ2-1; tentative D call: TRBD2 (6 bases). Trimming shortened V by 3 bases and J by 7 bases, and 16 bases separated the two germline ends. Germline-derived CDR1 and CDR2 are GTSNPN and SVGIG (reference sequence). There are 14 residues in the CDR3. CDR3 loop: CAWRWVAVKNEQFF. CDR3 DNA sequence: TGTGCCTGGAGGTGGGTAGCGGTAAAGAATGAGCAGTTCTTC. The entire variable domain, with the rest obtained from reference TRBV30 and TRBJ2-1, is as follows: SQTIHQWPATLVQPVGSPLSLECTVEGTSNPNLYWYRQAAGRGLQLLFYSVGIGQISSEVPQNLSASRPQDRQFILSSKKLLLSDSGFYLCAWRWVAVKNEQFFGPGTRLTVL.

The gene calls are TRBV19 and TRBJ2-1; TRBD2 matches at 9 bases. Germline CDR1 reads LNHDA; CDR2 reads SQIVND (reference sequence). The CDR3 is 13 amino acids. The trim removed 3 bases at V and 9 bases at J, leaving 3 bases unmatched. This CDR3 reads CASSMGLAGEQFF. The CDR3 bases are TGTGCCAGTAGTATGGGACTAGCTGGTGAGCAGTTCTTC.

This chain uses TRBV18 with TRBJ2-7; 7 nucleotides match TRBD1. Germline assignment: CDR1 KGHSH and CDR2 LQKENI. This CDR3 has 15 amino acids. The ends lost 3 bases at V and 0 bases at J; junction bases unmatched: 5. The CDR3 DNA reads TGTGCCAGCTCACCGAGACAGGGATTCTCCTACGAGCAGTACTTC. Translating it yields CASSPRQGFSYEQYF.

This CDR3 is CASSLDTPNNEQFF. The DNA of the CDR3 is TGTGCCAGCAGCTTAGATACCCCCAACAATGAGCAGTTCTTC. This chain joins TRBV11-2 and TRBJ2-1; D not resolved. Trimming cost V 0 bases and J 5 bases, with 8 bases left between them. This CDR3 has 14 residues. Germline values: CDR1 SGHAT, CDR2 FQNNGV.

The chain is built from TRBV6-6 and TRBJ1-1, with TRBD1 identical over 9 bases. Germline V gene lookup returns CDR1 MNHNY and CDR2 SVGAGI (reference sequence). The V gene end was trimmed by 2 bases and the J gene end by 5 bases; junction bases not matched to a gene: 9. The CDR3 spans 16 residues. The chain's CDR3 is CASSYPETGGSTEAFF. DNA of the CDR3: TGTGCCAGCAGTTACCCGGAGACAGGGGGGAGTACTGAAGCTTTCTTT.

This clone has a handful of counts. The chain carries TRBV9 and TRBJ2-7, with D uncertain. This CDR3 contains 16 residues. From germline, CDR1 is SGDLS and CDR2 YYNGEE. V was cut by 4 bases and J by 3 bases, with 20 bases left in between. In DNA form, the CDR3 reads TGTGCCAGCAGCACCCACGGCCCAAAGAGATACTACGAGCAGTACTTC. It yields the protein CASSTHGPKRYYEQYF.

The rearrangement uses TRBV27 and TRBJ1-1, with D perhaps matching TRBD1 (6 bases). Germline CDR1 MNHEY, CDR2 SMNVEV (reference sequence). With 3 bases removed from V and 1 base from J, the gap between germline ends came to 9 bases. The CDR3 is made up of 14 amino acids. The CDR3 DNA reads TGTGCCAGCAGTTTGGCGGACAGGAACACTGAAGCTTTCTTT. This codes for CASSLADRNTEAFF.

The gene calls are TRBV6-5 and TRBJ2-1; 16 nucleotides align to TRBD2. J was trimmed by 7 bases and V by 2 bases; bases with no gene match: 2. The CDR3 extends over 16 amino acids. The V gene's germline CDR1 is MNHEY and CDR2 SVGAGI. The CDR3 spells CASSYPGLAGGNEQFF. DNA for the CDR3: TGTGCCAGCAGTTACCCGGGACTAGCGGGAGGGAATGAGCAGTTCTTC.

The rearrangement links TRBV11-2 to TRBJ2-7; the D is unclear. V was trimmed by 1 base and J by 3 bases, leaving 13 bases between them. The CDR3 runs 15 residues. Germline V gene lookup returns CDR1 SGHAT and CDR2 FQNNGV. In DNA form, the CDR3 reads TGTGCCAGCAGCTTAGCGGCAGGTGAAGACTACGAGCAGTACTTC. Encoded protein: CASSLAAGEDYEQYF.

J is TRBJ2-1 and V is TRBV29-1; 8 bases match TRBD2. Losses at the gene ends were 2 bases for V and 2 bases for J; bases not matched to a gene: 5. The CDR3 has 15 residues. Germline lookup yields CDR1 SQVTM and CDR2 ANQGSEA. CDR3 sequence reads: CSVEIAGGPYNEQFF. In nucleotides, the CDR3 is TGCAGCGTTGAAATTGCGGGGGGCCCCTACAATGAGCAGTTCTTC.

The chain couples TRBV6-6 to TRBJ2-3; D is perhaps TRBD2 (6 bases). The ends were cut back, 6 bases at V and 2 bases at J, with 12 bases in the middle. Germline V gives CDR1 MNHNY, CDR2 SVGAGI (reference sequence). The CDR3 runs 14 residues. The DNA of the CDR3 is TGTGCCAGCAGACCGGGAGCCATCACAGATACGCAGTATTTT. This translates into CASRPGAITDTQYF.

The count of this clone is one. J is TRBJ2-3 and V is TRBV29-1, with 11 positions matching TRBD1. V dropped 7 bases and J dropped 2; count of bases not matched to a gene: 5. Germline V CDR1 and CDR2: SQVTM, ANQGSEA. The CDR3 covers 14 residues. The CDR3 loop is CSAGTGGNTDTQYF. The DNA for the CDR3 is TGCAGCGCCGGGACAGGGGGTAACACAGATACGCAGTATTTT.

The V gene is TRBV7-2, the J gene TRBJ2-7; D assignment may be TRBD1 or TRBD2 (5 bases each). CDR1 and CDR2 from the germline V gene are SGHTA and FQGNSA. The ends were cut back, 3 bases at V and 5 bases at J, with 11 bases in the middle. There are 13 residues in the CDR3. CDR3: CASSFRGVDEQYF. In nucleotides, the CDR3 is TGTGCCAGCAGCTTTCGAGGGGTCGACGAGCAGTACTTC.

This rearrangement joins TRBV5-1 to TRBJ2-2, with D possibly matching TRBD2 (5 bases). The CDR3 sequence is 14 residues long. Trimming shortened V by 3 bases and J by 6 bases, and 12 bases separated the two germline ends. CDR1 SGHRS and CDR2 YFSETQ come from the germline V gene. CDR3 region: CASSYEGRSGELFF. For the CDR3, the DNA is TGCGCCAGCAGCTATGAGGGCCGGTCCGGGGAGCTGTTTTTT.

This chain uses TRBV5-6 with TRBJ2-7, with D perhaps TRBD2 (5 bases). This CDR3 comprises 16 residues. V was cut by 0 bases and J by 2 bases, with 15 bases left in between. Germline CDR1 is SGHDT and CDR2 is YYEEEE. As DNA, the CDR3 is TGTGCCAGCAGCTTGGCACGGACCTTCGGGGCCTACGAGCAGTACTTC. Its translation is CASSLARTFGAYEQYF.

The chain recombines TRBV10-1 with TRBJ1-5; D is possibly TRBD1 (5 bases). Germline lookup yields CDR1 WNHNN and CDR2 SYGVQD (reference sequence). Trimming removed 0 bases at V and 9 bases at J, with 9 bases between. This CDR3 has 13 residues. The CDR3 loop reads CASSESRDRPQHF. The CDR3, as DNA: TGCGCCAGCAGTGAGTCGAGGGACCGGCCCCAGCATTTT.

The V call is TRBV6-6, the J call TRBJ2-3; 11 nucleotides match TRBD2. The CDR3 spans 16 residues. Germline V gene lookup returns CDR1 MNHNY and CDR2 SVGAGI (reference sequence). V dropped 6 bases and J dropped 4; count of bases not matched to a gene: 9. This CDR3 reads CASSRPGLADPDTQYF. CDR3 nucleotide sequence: TGTGCCAGCAGCCGACCGGGACTAGCGGATCCAGATACGCAGTATTTT.

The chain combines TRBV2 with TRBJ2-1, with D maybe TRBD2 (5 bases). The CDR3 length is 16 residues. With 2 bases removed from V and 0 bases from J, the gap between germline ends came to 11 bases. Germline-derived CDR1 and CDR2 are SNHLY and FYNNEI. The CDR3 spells CASSEREGFSYNEQFF. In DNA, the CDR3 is TGTGCCAGCAGTGAAAGAGAGGGTTTCTCCTACAATGAGCAGTTCTTC.

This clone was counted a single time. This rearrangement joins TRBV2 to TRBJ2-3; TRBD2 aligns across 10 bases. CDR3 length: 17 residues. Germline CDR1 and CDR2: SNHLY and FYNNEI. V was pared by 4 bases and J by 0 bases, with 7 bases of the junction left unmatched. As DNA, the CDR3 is TGTGCCAGCAGTGCCCCTAGCGGGGGTCCAAGCACAGATACGCAGTATTTT. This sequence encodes CASSAPSGGPSTDTQYF.

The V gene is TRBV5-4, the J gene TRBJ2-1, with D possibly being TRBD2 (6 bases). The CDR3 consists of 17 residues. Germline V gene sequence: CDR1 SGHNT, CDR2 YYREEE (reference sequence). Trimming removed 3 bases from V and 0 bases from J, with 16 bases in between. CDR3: CASSYRRLAYSYNEQFF. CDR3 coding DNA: TGTGCCAGCAGCTACAGGAGGCTAGCGTACTCCTACAATGAGCAGTTCTTC.

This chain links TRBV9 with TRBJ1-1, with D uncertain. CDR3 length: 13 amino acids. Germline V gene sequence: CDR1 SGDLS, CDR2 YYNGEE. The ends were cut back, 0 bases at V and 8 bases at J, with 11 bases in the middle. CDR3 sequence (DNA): TGTGCCAGCAGCGTAGACTCTACATTAGAAGCTTTCTTT. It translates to CASSVDSTLEAFF.

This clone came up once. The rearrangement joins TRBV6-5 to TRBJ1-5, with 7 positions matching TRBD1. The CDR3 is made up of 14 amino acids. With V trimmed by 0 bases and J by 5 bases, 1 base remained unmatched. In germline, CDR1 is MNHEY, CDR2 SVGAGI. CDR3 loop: CASSYSTGDQPQHF. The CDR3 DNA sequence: TGTGCCAGCAGTTACTCCACAGGGGATCAGCCCCAGCATTTT.